These 13 T cell receptor beta chains came from one sample sequenced in a study of blood T cell repertoires in COVID-19 (dated by TCRdb to the early 2020s). Libraries were prepared through the immunoSEQ multiplex PCR assay. The table comes from immuneACCESS by way of TCRdb, which keeps in-frame sequences with V and J called. Part of the clones is missing from these tables; in studies checked, under half for an unresolved V gene and the rest for unknown reasons. The sample records fewer than 110,000 clones, 84% of which are singletons. 9.5% to 15% of the sample lies in the top ten. The sequenced sample was peripheral blood. The receptors were sampled from a human donor in a cohort sampled during active COVID-19.

This clone occurred a few times. The chain employs TRBV9 and TRBJ1-6, with D unclear. Germline loops: CDR1 SGDLS, CDR2 YYNGEE. This CDR3 contains 17 residues. Trimming pared 2 bases from V and 4 bases from J, leaving 16 bases between. The CDR3 here is CASSVEPRGKYNSPLHF. The DNA of the CDR3 is TGTGCCAGCAGCGTCGAGCCCAGAGGGAAGTATAATTCACCCCTCCACTTT. Combining the CDR3 with reference TRBV9 and TRBJ1-6 gives the whole variable domain DSGVTQTPKHLITATGQRVTLRCSPRSGDLSVYWYQQSLDQGLQFLIQYYNGEERAKGNILERFSAQQFPDLHSELNLSSLELGDSALYFCASSVEPRGKYNSPLHFGNGTRLTVT.

The DNA of the CDR3 is TGTGCCTGGAGTGTAAAGGGGGCGTACGAGCAGTACTTC. This encodes CAWSVKGAYEQYF. The chain combines TRBV30 with TRBJ2-7; 7 bases are shared with TRBD1. Germline V gene lookup returns CDR1 GTSNPN and CDR2 SVGIG (reference sequence). This CDR3 spans 13 amino acids. The junction had 3 bases not matched to a gene; V was cut back by 0 bases and J by 4 bases. Drawing the rest from reference TRBV30 and TRBJ2-7, the complete variable domain is SQTIHQWPATLVQPVGSPLSLECTVEGTSNPNLYWYRQAAGRGLQLLFYSVGIGQISSEVPQNLSASRPQDRQFILSSKKLLLSDSGFYLCAWSVKGAYEQYFGPGTRLTVT.

CDR3 loop: CASSSGGAEGYEQYF. CDR3 coding DNA: TGTGCCAGCAGTAGTGGGGGGGCTGAGGGCTACGAGCAGTACTTC. The genes are TRBV28 and TRBJ2-7; D might be TRBD2 (7 bases). Germline-derived CDR1 and CDR2 are MDHEN and SYDVKM. Trimming took 5 bases from V and 3 from J, leaving 17 bases between them. The CDR3 loop spans 15 amino acids.

This rearrangement joins TRBV5-5 to TRBJ2-3, with TRBD1 as a possible D gene (6 bases). The germline V and J ends were trimmed by 2 bases and 2 bases, with 9 bases remaining between them. From germline, CDR1 is SGHKS and CDR2 YYEKEE (reference sequence). The CDR3 contains 14 residues. The CDR3 is CASSFGQLTDTQYF. As DNA, the CDR3 is TGTGCCAGCAGCTTCGGACAGCTCACAGATACGCAGTATTTT.

The gene calls are TRBV7-2 and TRBJ2-3; 9 bases line up with TRBD2. Looked up from germline, CDR1 is SGHTA and CDR2 is FQGNSA. With V trimmed by 3 bases and J by 11 bases, 3 bases remained unmatched. The CDR3 is made up of 12 amino acids. The CDR3 bases are TGTGCCAGCAGCTTCGAAGCGGGGGGGCAGTATTTT. Translating gives CASSFEAGGQYF.

The chain has TRBV6-6 and TRBJ1-2; 8 positions match TRBD1. After removal of 6 bases from V and 3 bases from J, the junction contained 6 bases not matched to a gene. CDR3 length: 14 residues. The V gene's germline CDR1 is MNHNY and CDR2 SVGAGI (reference sequence). The CDR3 coding sequence is TGTGCCAGCAGCACGGCAGGGGGCGACTATGGCTACACCTTC. Amino acid sequence: CASSTAGGDYGYTF.

The chain has TRBV6-5 and TRBJ2-4; D is perhaps TRBD2 (6 bases). This CDR3 has 15 residues. Germline V lookup: CDR1 MNHEY, CDR2 SVGAGI. V was pared by 3 bases and J by 5 bases, with 14 bases between. In nucleotides, the CDR3 is TGTGCCAGCAGTTATTCTGGGGGGTGGGAAAACATTCAGTACTTC. This encodes CASSYSGGWENIQYF.

The V gene is TRBV30, the J gene TRBJ2-7, with D possibly TRBD1 on 6 matching bases. The CDR3 consists of 15 residues. V shed 3 bases and J shed 4 bases, with 19 bases lying between them. Germline CDR1 GTSNPN, CDR2 SVGIG (reference sequence). CDR3 DNA: TGTGCCTGGAGGCCCCCTCACACAGGGAATTACGAGCAGTACTTC. Residues: CAWRPPHTGNYEQYF. Drawing the rest from reference TRBV30 and TRBJ2-7, the complete variable domain is SQTIHQWPATLVQPVGSPLSLECTVEGTSNPNLYWYRQAAGRGLQLLFYSVGIGQISSEVPQNLSASRPQDRQFILSSKKLLLSDSGFYLCAWRPPHTGNYEQYFGPGTRLTVT.

The V and J genes are TRBV10-3 and TRBJ2-1, with D maybe TRBD1 (5 bases). This CDR3 comprises 16 residues. The germline V gene has CDR1 ENHRY and CDR2 SYGVKD. The germline V and J ends were trimmed by 3 bases and 8 bases, with 20 bases remaining between them. The CDR3 region is CAISEDGPDQGDEQFF. CDR3 nucleotides: TGTGCCATCAGTGAAGATGGCCCCGATCAAGGGGATGAGCAGTTCTTC.

V is TRBV19 and J is TRBJ1-3; a possible D gene is TRBD1 (5 bases). V shed 7 bases and J shed 0 bases, with 13 bases lying between them. The germline V gene has CDR1 LNHDA and CDR2 SQIVND (reference sequence). There are 15 residues in the CDR3. CDR3 sequence: CASTPVDSSGNTIYF. DNA for the CDR3: TGTGCCAGTACCCCTGTAGACAGCTCTGGAAACACCATATATTTT.

The chain carries TRBV3-1 (or the pseudogene TRBV3-2) and TRBJ2-5, with TRBD1 as a possible D gene (6 bases). From germline, CDR1 is LGHDT and CDR2 YNNKEL (reference sequence). Trimming removed 2 bases at V and 2 bases at J, with 9 bases between. There are 14 residues in the CDR3. DNA for the CDR3: TGTGCCAGCAGCCAAAGAGGACAGCAAGAGACCCAGTACTTC. Protein product: CASSQRGQQETQYF.

The count of this clone is one. The V gene is TRBV6-5, the J gene TRBJ1-4; the D is unclear. The CDR3 is made up of 14 amino acids. Trimming shortened V by 7 bases and J by 0 bases, and 9 bases separated the two germline ends. CDR1 and CDR2 from the germline V gene are MNHEY and SVGAGI. CDR3: CASKRGATNEKLFF. CDR3 in DNA: TGTGCCAGCAAAAGAGGTGCAACTAATGAAAAACTGTTTTTT.

This chain's CDR3 is CASSLDLGGRETQYF. CDR3 nucleotides: TGCGCCAGCAGCTTGGACCTAGGGGGCCGGGAGACCCAGTACTTC. V is TRBV5-1 and J is TRBJ2-5; TRBD1 matches at 7 bases. V lost 0 bases and J lost 5; bases outside the gene matches: 7. Per germline, CDR1 SGHRS and CDR2 YFSETQ. CDR3 length equals 15 residues.